This is a list of T cell receptor beta chains from one sample in a study of Ad26.COV2.S vaccination and SARS-CoV-2 variants. Clones were sequenced by immunoSEQ multiplex PCR, and TCRdb holds only the in-frame ones, with some missing. The sample lists about 440,000 clones, about 90% occurring once. The sample consisted of peripheral blood, taken in a trial of Ad26.COV2.S vaccine versus placebo. Receptors originate from a person between 18 and 65 years old who received the Ad26.COV2.S COVID-19 vaccine or a placebo. Both conserved end residues are part of each CDR3. Each record gives: clone size, D gene, V gene, J gene, CDR3 DNA, CDR3 protein. D genes are given only for firm matches. Clone sizes are given selectively: once, few, many, or a class where the clone is expanded.

>once|TRBD1|TRBV4-1|TRBJ2-7
TGCGCCAGCAGCCACCCCCACGCCCGTACAGGGGGGCCCTACGAGCAGTACTTC
CASSHPHARTGGPYEQYF
>.|.|TRBV7-3|TRBJ2-1
TGTGCCAGCAGCTTAGGGGGGCACTCGTGGAGCCGGGATGAGCAGTTCTTC
CASSLGGHSWSRDEQFF
>once|.|TRBV19|TRBJ1-3
TGTGCCAGTAGCTCAGGGAGTACTGGAAACACCATATATTTT
CASSSGSTGNTIYF
>.|.|TRBV28|TRBJ2-7
TGTGCCAGCAGTTTTGGAGCCCCCTACGAGCAGTACTTC
CASSFGAPYEQYF
>few|.|TRBV2|TRBJ1-5
TGTGCCAGCAGTGTCGTCTCAGGGAATCAGCCCCAGCATTTT
CASSVVSGNQPQHF
>.|.|TRBV7-8|TRBJ2-7
TGTGCCAGCAGCTCAAGACGAGGCGACTACGAGCAGTACTTC
CASSSRRGDYEQYF
>.|TRBD2|TRBV27|TRBJ2-7
TGTGCCAGTAGCGGGAGGGCCGACTACGAGCAGTACTTC
CASSGRADYEQYF
>few|.|TRBV19|TRBJ1-5
TGTGCCAGTAGTATGGTCGGCGATCAGCCCCAGCATTTT
CASSMVGDQPQHF
>.|.|TRBV6-1|TRBJ1-2
TGTGCCAGCAGTGAAGGTCTCCTGGGCTACACCTTC
CASSEGLLGYTF
>.|TRBD1|TRBV6-6|TRBJ2-7
TGTGCCAGCAGTTACTCGGGGACAGGAACCTACGAGCAGTACTTC
CASSYSGTGTYEQYF
>.|.|TRBV25-1|TRBJ2-7
TGTGCCAGCAGTGACTCTAGGGGGGAGCAGTACTTC
CASSDSRGEQYF
>.|.|TRBV12-3/TRBV12-4|TRBJ2-7
TGTGCCAGCAGTTCGACTGAGACCTACGAGCAGTACTTC
CASSSTETYEQYF
>.|.|TRBV7-9|TRBJ2-7
TGTGCCAGCAGCTTAGAGGGAGGCTCCTACGAGCAGTACTTC
CASSLEGGSYEQYF
>.|.|TRBV6-1|TRBJ1-2
TGTGCCAGCAGTGAAGTGGGCTATGGCTACACCTTC
CASSEVGYGYTF
>.|TRBD1|TRBV28|TRBJ2-2
TGTGCCAGCAGTTTTCGGGACAGGGGAACCGGGGAGCTGTTTTTT
CASSFRDRGTGELFF
>.|.|TRBV19|TRBJ1-2
TGTGCCAGTAGCATCGGAATTAGCTATGGCTACACCTTC
CASSIGISYGYTF